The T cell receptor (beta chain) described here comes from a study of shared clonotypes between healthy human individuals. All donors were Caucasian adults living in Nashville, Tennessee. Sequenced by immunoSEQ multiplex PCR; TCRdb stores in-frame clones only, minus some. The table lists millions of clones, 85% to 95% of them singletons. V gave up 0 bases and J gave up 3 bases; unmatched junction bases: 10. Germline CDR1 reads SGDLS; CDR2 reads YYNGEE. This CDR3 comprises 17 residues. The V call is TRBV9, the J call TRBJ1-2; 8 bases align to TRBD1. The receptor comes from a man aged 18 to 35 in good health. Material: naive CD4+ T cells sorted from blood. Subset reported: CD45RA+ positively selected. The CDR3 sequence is CASSVGGQGYLDYGYTF. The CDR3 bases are TGTGCCAGCAGCGTAGGTGGACAGGGATATTTGGACTATGGCTACACCTTC.